This T cell receptor beta chain emerged from a study of CD8+CD57+ T cells in acquired aplastic anemia. About the study: The study obtained an average of 3.2 ug of DNA from sorted CD4+ and CD8+ cells. Approximately 10 million reads were obtained on average for healthy donor CD4+ cells.

CDR3 and TCR beta VDJ profiling relied on a genomic DNA template. TCRdb recomputed calls from the reads with MiXCR, one row per CDR3 protein. The sample consists of hundreds of thousands of distinct CDR3 sequences, 60% to 80% of them appearing once. In its sample, this clonotype was seen a few times. Its antigen is not identified. Losses at the gene ends were 7 bases for V and 8 bases for J; bases not matched to a gene: 10. The CDR3 consists of 14 residues. CDR1 is SNHLY and CDR2 is FYNNEI in the germline V gene. Study results and caveats: Patients and controls turned out to have 25 to 35 CD8+ CDR3 sequences in common. CD8+ Simpson's diversity showed no significant patient-control difference.

The sample was sorted CD4+, CD8+, or CD8+CD57+ T cells (not recorded which) from PBMCs. The rearrangement uses TRBV2 and TRBJ1-2, with 10 bases aligning to TRBD1. The TCR comes from a human donor in good health, serving as a control. CDR3 amino acids: CASIRDRGVSGYTF. For the CDR3, the DNA is TGTGCCAGCATCCGGGACAGGGGTGTTTCAGGCTACACCTTC.